Sequencing of this T cell receptor beta chain was carried out in a study of STAT5B mutations in CD4+ large granular lymphocyte leukemia. Notes on the study in general: Compared with healthy controls (2/35), patient top clones favored TRBV06 (8/27).

This clone was seen a handful of times. Its antigen is not identified. Sequencing was performed with immunoSEQ multiplex PCR; in TCRdb, only in-frame clones are kept and a portion is missing. Of about 33,000 clones listed, approximately 74% were seen once; the top ten hold roughly 0.31%. The CDR3 is made up of 15 amino acids. Trimming cost V 6 bases and J 5 bases; bases outside gene matches: 8. The germline V gene has CDR1 MNHNY and CDR2 SVGAGI (reference sequence). This clonotype was sampled from a human donor in good health. This chain links TRBV6-6 with TRBJ2-2; 8 bases agree with TRBD2. The sample consisted of CD4+ T cells from blood buffy coats. Here the CDR3 DNA reads TGTGCCAGCAGCGGGACTAGTCCCGGAACCGGGGAGCTGTTTTTT. This encodes CASSGTSPGTGELFF.